Listed below are T cell receptor beta chains from one sample, sequenced in a study of T cell repertoires in cytomegalovirus infection. TCRdb processed the reads anew with MiXCR; each CDR3 protein has one entry. The sample carries fewer than 200,000 distinct CDR3 sequences, roughly 14% recorded once. Sequencing used PBMCs. The receptors originated from a human donor in good health (CMV status not recorded). Some clones in this sample may be carry-over from other donors' samples. Each CDR3 is given with its conserved first and last residue. D genes are given only for firm matches. Clone size appears in some rows only: once, few, many, or a class for an expanded clone.

TRBV29-1	TRBJ2-1	NA	NA	CSVGGAGNGEQFF	TGCAGCGTTGGTGGGGCAGGGAACGGTGAGCAGTTCTTC
TRBV7-9	TRBJ1-1	NA	few	CASSHLDRVNTEAFF	TGTGCCAGCAGCCACCTCGACAGAGTGAACACTGAAGCTTTCTTT
TRBV20-1	TRBJ1-4	NA	NA	CSGVRIANEKLFF	TGCAGTGGAGTCCGGATCGCTAATGAAAAACTGTTTTTT
TRBV7-2	TRBJ1-1	TRBD1	many	CASSWDSPTEAFF	TGTGCCAGCAGCTGGGACAGTCCGACTGAAGCTTTCTTT
TRBV5-1	TRBJ1-1	NA	many	CASSPSGQQNTEAFF	TGCGCCAGCAGCCCCTCGGGACAACAGAACACTGAAGCTTTCTTT
TRBV7-9	TRBJ1-1	TRBD1	many	CASSVPGGAFYTEAFF	TGTGCCAGCAGCGTACCAGGGGGGGCTTTTTACACTGAAGCTTTCTTT
TRBV6-1	TRBJ1-1	NA	NA	CASSEAEGNVAEAFF	TGTGCCAGCAGTGAAGCGGAGGGGAACGTCGCTGAAGCTTTCTTT
TRBV18	TRBJ2-7	TRBD1	NA	CASSSPGQGAHEQYF	TGTGCCAGCTCATCCCCGGGACAGGGGGCCCACGAGCAGTACTTC
TRBV30	TRBJ2-1	NA	NA	CAWTVREISYNEQFF	TGTGCCTGGACGGTCAGGGAGATCTCCTACAATGAGCAGTTCTTC
TRBV7-9	TRBJ2-7	NA	many	CASSSRDFPYEQYF	TGTGCCAGCAGCTCCCGGGACTTCCCCTACGAGCAGTACTTC
TRBV14	TRBJ1-1	NA	NA	CASSQGAEAFF	TGTGCCAGCAGCCAAGGGGCTGAAGCTTTCTTT
TRBV5-1	TRBJ1-1	NA	many	CASSSGHPNTEAFF	TGCGCCAGCAGCTCGGGACACCCGAACACTGAAGCTTTCTTT
TRBV27	TRBJ2-5	NA	NA	CASSPKGGDIRKTQYF	TGTGCCAGCAGTCCAAAAGGGGGGGACATTCGAAAGACCCAGTACTTC
TRBV7-8	TRBJ2-3	NA	NA	CASSLGPGQGQYF	TGTGCCAGCAGCTTAGGACCGGGACAAGGGCAGTATTTT